The rows below give T cell receptor beta chains drawn from one sample of a study of CD8 T cells in Susac syndrome. MiXCR, run by TCRdb on the immunoSEQ multiplex PCR reads, gives a single entry per CDR3 protein. Here the sample spans about 180,000 distinct CDR3 sequences, 90% to 95% being singletons. The sequencing input was CD4+ T cells from PBMCs. The receptors derive from a human donor with Susac syndrome. The CDR3 runs from the conserved cysteine through the conserved F or W. The D gene is left open where the match is weak. Clone size is not always given. Where it is, it says once, few, many or a class for expanded clones.

J gene: TRBJ2-3
clone size: NA
D gene: TRBD1
V gene: TRBV20-1
CDR3 DNA: TGCAGTGCTAGAGATCAGTTGGACAGGGACTTCGCAGATACGCAGTATTTT
CDR3 protein: CSARDQLDRDFADTQYF

J gene: TRBJ1-2
clone size: NA
D gene: NA
V gene: TRBV18
CDR3 DNA: TGTGCCAGCTCACCATCTACAGGCTCCTATGGCTACACCTTC
CDR3 protein: CASSPSTGSYGYTF

J gene: TRBJ1-4
clone size: NA
D gene: NA
V gene: TRBV5-1
CDR3 DNA: TGCGCCAGCAGCTTGTCGACCCTGGGGGAAAAACTGTTTTTT
CDR3 protein: CASSLSTLGEKLFF

J gene: TRBJ2-7
clone size: once
D gene: NA
V gene: TRBV3-1
CDR3 DNA: TGTGCCAGCGAGGGGGTTACCTACGAGCAGTACTTC
CDR3 protein: CASEGVTYEQYF

J gene: TRBJ2-2
clone size: NA
D gene: NA
V gene: TRBV5-6
CDR3 DNA: TGTGCCAGCAGCACCCGGCGGGCCAGGAACACCGGGGAGCTGTTTTTT
CDR3 protein: CASSTRRARNTGELFF

J gene: TRBJ2-7
clone size: NA
D gene: NA
V gene: TRBV5-4
CDR3 DNA: TGTGCCAGCAAGAGCGGAGTAGACTACGAGCAGTACTTC
CDR3 protein: CASKSGVDYEQYF

J gene: TRBJ1-1
clone size: NA
D gene: NA
V gene: TRBV19
CDR3 DNA: TGTGCCAGTAGTATGGCAGGGCTGAACACTGAAGCTTTCTTT
CDR3 protein: CASSMAGLNTEAFF

J gene: TRBJ2-3
clone size: NA
D gene: NA
V gene: TRBV20-1
CDR3 DNA: TGCAGTGCTGCCCGGACAGACACAGATACGCAGTATTTT
CDR3 protein: CSAARTDTDTQYF

J gene: TRBJ2-7
clone size: NA
D gene: NA
V gene: TRBV29-1
CDR3 DNA: TGCAGCGTTGTGTCTTGGAAACTAGGCTCCTACGAGCAGTACTTC
CDR3 protein: CSVVSWKLGSYEQYF

J gene: TRBJ2-5
clone size: NA
D gene: NA
V gene: TRBV29-1
CDR3 DNA: TGCAGCGTTGAGGGAATTTCAGGCCTCCAAGAGACCCAGTACTTC
CDR3 protein: CSVEGISGLQETQYF